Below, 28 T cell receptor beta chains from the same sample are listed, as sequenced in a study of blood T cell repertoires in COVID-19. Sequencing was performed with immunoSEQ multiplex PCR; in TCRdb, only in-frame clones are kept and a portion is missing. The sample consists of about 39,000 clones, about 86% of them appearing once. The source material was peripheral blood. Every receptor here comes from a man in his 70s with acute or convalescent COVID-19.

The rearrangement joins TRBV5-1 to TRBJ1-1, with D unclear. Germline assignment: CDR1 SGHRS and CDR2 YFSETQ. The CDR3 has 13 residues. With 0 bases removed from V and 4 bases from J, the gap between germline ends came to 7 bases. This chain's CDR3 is CASSLGVRTEAFF. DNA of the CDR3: TGCGCCAGCAGCTTGGGAGTCCGCACTGAAGCTTTCTTT.

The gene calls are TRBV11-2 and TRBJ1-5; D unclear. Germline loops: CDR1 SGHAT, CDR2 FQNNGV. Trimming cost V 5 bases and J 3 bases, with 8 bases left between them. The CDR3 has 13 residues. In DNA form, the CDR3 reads TGTGCCAGCAGCCGGGATTTCAATCAGCCCCAGCATTTT. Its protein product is CASSRDFNQPQHF.

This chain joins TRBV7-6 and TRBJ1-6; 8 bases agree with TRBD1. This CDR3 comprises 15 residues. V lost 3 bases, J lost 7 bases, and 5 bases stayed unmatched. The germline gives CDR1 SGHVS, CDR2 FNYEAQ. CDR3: CASSLAGTGNSPLHF. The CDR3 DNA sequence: TGTGCCAGCAGCTTGGCCGGGACAGGAAATTCACCCCTCCACTTT.

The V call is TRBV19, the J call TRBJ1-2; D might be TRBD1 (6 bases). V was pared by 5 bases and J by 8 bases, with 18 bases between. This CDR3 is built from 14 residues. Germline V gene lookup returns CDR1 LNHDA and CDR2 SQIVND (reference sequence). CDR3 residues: CASSPTGQQGGYTF. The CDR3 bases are TGTGCCAGTAGTCCTACCGGACAGCAGGGCGGCTACACCTTC. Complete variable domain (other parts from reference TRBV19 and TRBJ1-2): DGGITQSPKYLFRKEGQNVTLSCEQNLNHDAMYWYRQDPGQGLRLIYYSQIVNDFQKGDIAEGYSVSREKKESFPLTVTSAQKNPTAFYLCASSPTGQQGGYTFGSGTRLTVV.

The CDR3 DNA is TGTGCCAGCAGCCTCACTAGCGATGATGAGCAGTTCTTC. This codes for CASSLTSDDEQFF. This chain uses TRBV5-4 with TRBJ2-1; TRBD2 aligns across 7 bases. The CDR3 length is 13 residues. Per the germline V gene, CDR1 is SGHNT and CDR2 is YYREEE (reference sequence). V shed 4 bases, J shed 8 bases, and the junction held 6 bases outside the gene matches. Variable domain in full (rest from reference TRBV5-4 and TRBJ2-1): ETGVTQSPTHLIKTRGQQVTLRCSSQSGHNTVSWYQQALGQGPQFIFQYYREEENGRGNFPPRFSGLQFPNYSSELNVNALELDDSALYLCASSLTSDDEQFFGPGTRLTVL.

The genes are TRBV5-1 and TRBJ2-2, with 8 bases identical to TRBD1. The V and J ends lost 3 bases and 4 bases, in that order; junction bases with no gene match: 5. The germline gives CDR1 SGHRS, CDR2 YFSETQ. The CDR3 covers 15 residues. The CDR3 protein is CASSSGGAGTGELFF. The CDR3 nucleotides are TGCGCCAGCAGCTCAGGGGGCGCGGGCACCGGGGAGCTGTTTTTT.

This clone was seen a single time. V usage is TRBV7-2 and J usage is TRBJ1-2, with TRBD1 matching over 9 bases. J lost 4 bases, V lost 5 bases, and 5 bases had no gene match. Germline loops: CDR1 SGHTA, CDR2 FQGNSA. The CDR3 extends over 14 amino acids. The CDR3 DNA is TGTGCCAGCAGCCGCACAGGGGGCGGCTATGGCTACACCTTC. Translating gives CASSRTGGGYGYTF.

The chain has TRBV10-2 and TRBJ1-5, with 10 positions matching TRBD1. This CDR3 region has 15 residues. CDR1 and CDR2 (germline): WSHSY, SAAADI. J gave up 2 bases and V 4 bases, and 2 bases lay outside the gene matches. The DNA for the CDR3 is TGCGCCAGCAGTGGGACAGGGGGGCGCAATCAGCCCCAGCATTTT. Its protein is CASSGTGGRNQPQHF.

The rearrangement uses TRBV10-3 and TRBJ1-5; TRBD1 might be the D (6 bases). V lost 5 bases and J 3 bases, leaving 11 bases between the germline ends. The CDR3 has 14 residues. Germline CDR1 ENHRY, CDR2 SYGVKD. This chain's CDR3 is CAISPGQNNQPQHF. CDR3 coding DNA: TGTGCCATCAGTCCAGGACAGAACAATCAGCCCCAGCATTTT.

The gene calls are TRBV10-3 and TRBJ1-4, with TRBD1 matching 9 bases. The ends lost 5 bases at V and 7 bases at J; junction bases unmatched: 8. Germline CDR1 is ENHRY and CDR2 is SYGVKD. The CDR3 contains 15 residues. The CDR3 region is CAISTGQGQVEKLFF. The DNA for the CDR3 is TGTGCCATCAGTACTGGACAGGGGCAAGTTGAAAAACTGTTTTTT.

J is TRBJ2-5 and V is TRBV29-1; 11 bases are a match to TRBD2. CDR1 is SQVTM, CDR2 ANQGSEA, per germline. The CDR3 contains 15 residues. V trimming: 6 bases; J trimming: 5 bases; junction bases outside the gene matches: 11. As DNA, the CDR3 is TGCAGCGTCACCAGGGGGCTAGCGGGAGGCGAGACCCAGTACTTC. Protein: CSVTRGLAGGETQYF.

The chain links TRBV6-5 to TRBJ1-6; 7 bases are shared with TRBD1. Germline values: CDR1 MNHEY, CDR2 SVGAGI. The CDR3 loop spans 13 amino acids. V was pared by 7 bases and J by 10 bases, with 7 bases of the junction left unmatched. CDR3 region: CASTHRGSSPLHF. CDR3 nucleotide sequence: TGTGCCAGCACCCACAGGGGAAGCTCACCCCTCCACTTT.

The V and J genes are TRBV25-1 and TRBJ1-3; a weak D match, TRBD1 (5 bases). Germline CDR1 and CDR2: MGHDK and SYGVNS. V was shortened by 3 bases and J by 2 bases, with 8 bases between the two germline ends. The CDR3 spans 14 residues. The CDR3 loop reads CASSEPGAGNTIYF. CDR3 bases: TGTGCCAGCAGTGAGCCGGGGGCTGGAAACACCATATATTTT.

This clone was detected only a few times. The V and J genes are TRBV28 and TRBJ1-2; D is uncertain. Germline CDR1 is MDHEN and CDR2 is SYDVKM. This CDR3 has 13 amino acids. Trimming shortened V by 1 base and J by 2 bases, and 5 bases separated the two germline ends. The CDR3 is CASSLSVNYGYTF. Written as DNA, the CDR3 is TGTGCCAGCAGTTTATCCGTAAACTATGGCTACACCTTC.

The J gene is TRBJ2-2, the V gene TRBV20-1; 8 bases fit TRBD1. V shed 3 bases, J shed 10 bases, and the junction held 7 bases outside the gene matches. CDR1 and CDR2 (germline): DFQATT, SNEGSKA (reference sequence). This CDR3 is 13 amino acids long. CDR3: CSASPRGHPELFF. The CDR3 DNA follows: TGCAGTGCTAGTCCCAGGGGGCATCCGGAGCTGTTTTTT.

The CDR3 nucleotides are TGTGCCAGCAGTCATAGCGGGAACCCAGACGAGCAGTACTTC. Its protein is CASSHSGNPDEQYF. The rearrangement joins TRBV28 to TRBJ2-7; the match to TRBD2 covers 8 bases. The V segment lost 5 bases and the J segment 5 bases; nucleotides outside the gene matches: 8. The CDR3 spans 14 residues. In germline, CDR1 is MDHEN, CDR2 SYDVKM.

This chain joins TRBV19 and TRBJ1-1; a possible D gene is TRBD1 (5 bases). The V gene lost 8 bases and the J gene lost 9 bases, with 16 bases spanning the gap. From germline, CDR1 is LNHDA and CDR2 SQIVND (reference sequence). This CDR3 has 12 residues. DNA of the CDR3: TGTGCCAGTTTCGTAAAGGGGCGGCAAGCTTTCTTT. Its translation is CASFVKGRQAFF.

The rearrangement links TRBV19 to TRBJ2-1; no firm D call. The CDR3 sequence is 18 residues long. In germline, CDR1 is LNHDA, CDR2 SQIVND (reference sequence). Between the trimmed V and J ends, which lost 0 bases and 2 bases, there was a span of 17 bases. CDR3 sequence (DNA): TGTGCCAGTAGTATAGATGCCCAAGGAGTGCCCCCCTACAATGAGCAGTTCTTC. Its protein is CASSIDAQGVPPYNEQFF.

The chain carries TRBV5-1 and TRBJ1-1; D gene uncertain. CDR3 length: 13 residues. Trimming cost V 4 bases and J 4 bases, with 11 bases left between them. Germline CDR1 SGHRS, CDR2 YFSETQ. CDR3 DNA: TGCGCCAGCAGCCAGCGGGTTGGCACTGAAGCTTTCTTT. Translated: CASSQRVGTEAFF. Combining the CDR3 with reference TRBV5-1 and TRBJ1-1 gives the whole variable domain KAGVTQTPRYLIKTRGQQVTLSCSPISGHRSVSWYQQTPGQGLQFLFEYFSETQRNKGNFPGRFSGRQFSNSRSEMNVSTLELGDSALYLCASSQRVGTEAFFGQGTRLTVV.

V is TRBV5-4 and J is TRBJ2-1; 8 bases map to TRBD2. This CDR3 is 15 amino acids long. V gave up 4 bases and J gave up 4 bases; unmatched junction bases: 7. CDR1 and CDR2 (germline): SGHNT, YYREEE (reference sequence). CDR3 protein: CASSPTSGYYNEQFF. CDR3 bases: TGTGCCAGCAGCCCTACTAGCGGCTATTACAATGAGCAGTTCTTC.

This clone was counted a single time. The CDR3 protein is CATETLAGGPNEQFF. The CDR3, as DNA: TGTGCCACCGAGACGCTAGCGGGGGGGCCAAATGAGCAGTTCTTC. This rearrangement joins TRBV19 to TRBJ2-1; 12 bases are shared with TRBD2. This CDR3 has 15 amino acids. The V gene's germline CDR1 is LNHDA and CDR2 SQIVND (reference sequence). Unmatched junction bases numbered 11, after V lost 10 bases and J lost 7 bases.

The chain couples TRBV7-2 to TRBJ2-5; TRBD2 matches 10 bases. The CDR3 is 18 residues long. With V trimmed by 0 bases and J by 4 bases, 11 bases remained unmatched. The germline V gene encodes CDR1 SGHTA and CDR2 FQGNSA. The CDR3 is CASSLALMRLAGVETQYF. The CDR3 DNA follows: TGTGCCAGCAGCTTAGCGCTAATGCGGCTAGCGGGGGTAGAGACCCAGTACTTC.

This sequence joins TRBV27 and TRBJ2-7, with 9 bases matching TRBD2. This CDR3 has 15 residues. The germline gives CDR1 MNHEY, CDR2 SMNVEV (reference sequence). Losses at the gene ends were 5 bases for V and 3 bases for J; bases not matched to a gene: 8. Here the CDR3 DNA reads TGTGCCAGCAGTCTTAGCGGGAGTCGTGTCTACGAGCAGTACTTC. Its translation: CASSLSGSRVYEQYF.

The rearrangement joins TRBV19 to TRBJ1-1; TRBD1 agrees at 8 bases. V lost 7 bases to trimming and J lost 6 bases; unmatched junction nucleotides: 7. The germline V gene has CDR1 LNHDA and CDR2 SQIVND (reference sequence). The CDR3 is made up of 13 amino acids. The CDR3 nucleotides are TGTGCCAGTATTGGACAGGGTGAAGCTGAAGCTTTCTTT. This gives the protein CASIGQGEAEAFF.

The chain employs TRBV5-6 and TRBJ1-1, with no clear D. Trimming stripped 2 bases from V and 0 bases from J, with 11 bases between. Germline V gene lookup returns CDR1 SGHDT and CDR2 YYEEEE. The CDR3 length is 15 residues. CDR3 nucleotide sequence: TGTGCCAGCAGCTTCGGGTTGAGGGTGAACACTGAAGCTTTCTTT. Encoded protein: CASSFGLRVNTEAFF.

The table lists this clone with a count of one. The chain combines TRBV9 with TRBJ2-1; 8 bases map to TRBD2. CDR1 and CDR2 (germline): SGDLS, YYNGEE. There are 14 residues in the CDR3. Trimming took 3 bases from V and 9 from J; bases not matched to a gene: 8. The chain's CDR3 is CASSGVAGPVEQFF. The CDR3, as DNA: TGTGCCAGCAGCGGAGTAGCGGGACCGGTTGAGCAGTTCTTC.

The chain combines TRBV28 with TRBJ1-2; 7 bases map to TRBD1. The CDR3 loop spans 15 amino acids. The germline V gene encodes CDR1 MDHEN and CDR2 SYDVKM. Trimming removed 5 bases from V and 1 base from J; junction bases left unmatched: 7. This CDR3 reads CASSPSGTVNYGYTF. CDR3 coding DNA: TGTGCCAGCAGTCCCTCCGGGACAGTTAACTATGGCTACACCTTC.

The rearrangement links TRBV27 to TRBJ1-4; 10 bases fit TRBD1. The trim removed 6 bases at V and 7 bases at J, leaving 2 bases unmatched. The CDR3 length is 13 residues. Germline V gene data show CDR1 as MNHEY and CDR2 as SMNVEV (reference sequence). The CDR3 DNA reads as TGTGCCAGCAGGACAGGGGGCATTGAAAAACTGTTTTTT. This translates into CASRTGGIEKLFF.